A single sample is the source of the 3 T cell receptor beta chains below, sequenced in a study of OX40 agonist ivuxolimab in advanced cancers. Generated by immunoSEQ multiplex PCR, the TCRdb table keeps only in-frame clones and is missing some. Of tens of thousands of clones in the sample, about 86% were seen once. Material: CD4+ or CD8+ T cells sorted from blood, obtained in a trial of the OX40 agonist ivuxolimab. The receptors come from an adult with an advanced solid tumor such as melanoma, head and neck, liver or kidney cancer.

The gene calls are TRBV4-3 and TRBJ2-7; 8 bases agree with TRBD1. Losses at the gene ends were 6 bases for V and 1 base for J; bases not matched to a gene: 11. Germline-derived CDR1 and CDR2 are LGHNA and YSLEER. The CDR3 is made up of 16 amino acids. CDR3 sequence: CASSPDRGMGSYEQYF. DNA of the CDR3: TGCGCCAGCAGTCCCGACAGGGGAATGGGTTCCTACGAGCAGTACTTC.

The rearrangement links TRBV27 to TRBJ2-5; unclear D gene. This CDR3 spans 13 amino acids. Deletions cut 5 bases from V and 4 bases from J, with 11 bases between. CDR1 MNHEY and CDR2 SMNVEV come from the germline V gene (reference sequence). The CDR3 DNA reads as TGTGCCAGCAGTCCCTCCGGTGGAGAGACCCAGTACTTC. Its protein is CASSPSGGETQYF.

This chain joins TRBV7-9 and TRBJ2-7; D unclear. There are 11 residues in the CDR3. The V end lost 4 bases, the J end lost 3 bases, and 4 bases lay between the germline ends. In germline, CDR1 is SEHNR, CDR2 FQNEAQ (reference sequence). DNA of the CDR3: TGTGCCAGCAGCTCCCTCTACGAGCAGTACTTC. Translated: CASSSLYEQYF.